The 17 T cell receptor beta chains reported below all come from one sample, sequenced in a study of T cells in Graves' hyperthyroidism and ophthalmopathy. Amplified TCR beta CDR3 regions derived from RNA transcripts. Using the HTBI primer set, a first-round RT-PCR was run on the TCR CDR3. TCRdb re-analysed the multiplex PCR reads in MiXCR, keeping a single row per CDR3 protein. The table records some 350,000 distinct CDR3 sequences, more than 15% of them present only once. The source material was blood. The receptors originated from a woman between 18 and 29 years old with Graves' hyperthyroidism that later progressed to Graves' ophthalmopathy.

A few counts support this clonotype. V gene TRBV4-1 combines with J gene TRBJ2-1; tentative D call: TRBD1 (6 bases). This CDR3 spans 15 amino acids. The germline V gene has CDR1 MGHRA and CDR2 YSYEKL. V was trimmed by 3 bases and J by 7 bases, leaving 16 bases between them. The CDR3 nucleotides are TGCGCCAGCAGCCAGGCACAGGGTACTCAAAATGAGCAGTTCTTC. As protein: CASSQAQGTQNEQFF.

This clonotype was detected ten times or more. This chain links TRBV15 with TRBJ2-3; D is unclear. This CDR3 is built from 20 residues. Per germline, CDR1 LNHNV and CDR2 YYDKDF (reference sequence). V was shortened by 1 base and J by 2 bases, with 25 bases between the two germline ends. DNA for the CDR3: TGTGCCACCAGCAGAGTGAGAATTATCACCCATCGTGGGGACACAGATACGCAGTATTTT. Its protein product is CATSRVRIITHRGDTDTQYF.

Details on this clonotype: This may be a read error, as it is one base from a much larger clone. V is TRBV7-2 and J is TRBJ1-1; no clear D. The CDR3 is 15 residues long. Per germline, CDR1 SGHTA and CDR2 FQGNSA. This chain's CDR3 is CVSSLASSANTEAFF. The CDR3 DNA sequence: TGTGTCAGCAGCTTAGCCTCCTCAGCGAACACTGAAGCTTTCTTT.

The J gene is TRBJ2-7, the V gene TRBV7-9, with TRBD2 as a possible D gene (5 bases). The CDR3 loop spans 17 amino acids. Trimming left V 5 bases short and J 3 bases short, with 23 bases between. From germline, CDR1 is SEHNR and CDR2 FQNEAQ (reference sequence). The CDR3 loop reads CASSPIGLPHSHYEQYF. The CDR3 bases are TGTGCCAGCAGCCCCATCGGACTCCCTCACAGCCACTACGAGCAGTACTTC. Full variable domain (remainder filled in from reference TRBV7-9 and TRBJ2-7): DTGVSQNPRHKITKRGQNVTFRCDPISEHNRLYWYRQTLGQGPEFLTYFQNEAQLEKSRLLSDRFSAERPKGSFSTLEIQRTEQGDSAMYLCASSPIGLPHSHYEQYFGPGTRLTVT.

The chain employs TRBV6-1 and TRBJ2-1; D is unclear. The CDR3 consists of 13 residues. V lost 3 bases, J lost 4 bases, and 7 bases lay in between. From germline, CDR1 is MNHNS and CDR2 SASEGT. CDR3 loop: CASSEINYNEQFF. CDR3 nucleotides: TGTGCCAGCAGTGAGATTAATTACAATGAGCAGTTCTTC.

V is TRBV20-1 and J is TRBJ2-7; 7 nucleotides match TRBD1. CDR3 length equals 16 residues. Germline trimming cut 5 bases from V and 5 bases from J; bases unmatched to any gene: 18. CDR1 is DFQATT and CDR2 is SNEGSKA in the germline V gene (reference sequence). For the CDR3, the DNA is TGCAGTGCTTGGAGGCAGGGGGAGAATCCCTATGACGAGCAGTACTTC. Amino acid sequence: CSAWRQGENPYDEQYF.

The chain combines TRBV14 with TRBJ2-7, with 11 nucleotides matching TRBD2. The J segment lost 5 bases and the V segment lost 4 bases, leaving 13 bases of the junction unmatched. This CDR3 spans 17 amino acids. Germline CDR1 and CDR2: SGHDN and FVKESK. The CDR3 region is CASSLTRLAGPGHEQYF. CDR3 in DNA: TGTGCCAGCAGCCTAACCAGACTAGCGGGACCTGGGCACGAGCAGTACTTC.

This clonotype was counted ten times or more. The chain carries TRBV5-1 and TRBJ2-3; possibly TRBD2 for D (5 bases). CDR1 is SGHRS and CDR2 is YFSETQ in the germline V gene. Trimming stripped 0 bases from V and 5 bases from J, with 13 bases between. CDR3 length: 15 amino acids. Here the CDR3 reads CASSLGGRGLDTQYF. CDR3 nucleotides: TGCGCCAGCAGCTTGGGTGGGAGAGGACTAGATACGCAGTATTTT.

A few counts support this clonotype. The chain couples TRBV7-9 to TRBJ2-5; D unclear. Germline assignment: CDR1 SEHNR and CDR2 FQNEAQ (reference sequence). The CDR3 totals 15 residues. V lost 2 bases to trimming and J lost 3 bases, with 13 bases between them. The CDR3 here is CASSLLYSSKETQYF. The CDR3 DNA sequence: TGTGCCAGCAGCTTATTATACAGTTCGAAAGAGACCCAGTACTTC.

Ten or more counts support this clonotype. This sequence joins TRBV4-2 and TRBJ1-2; no firm D call. Deletions cut 4 bases from V and 4 bases from J, with 10 bases between. CDR1 is LGHNA and CDR2 is YNFKEQ in the germline V gene. CDR3 length: 13 residues. CDR3 in amino acids: CASSPSRPYGYTF. The CDR3 DNA reads as TGTGCCAGCAGCCCTTCTAGGCCCTATGGCTACACCTTC.

This clonotype was observed at least ten times. This sequence joins TRBV11-2 and TRBJ2-7; 8 nucleotides match TRBD2. CDR1 and CDR2 from the germline V gene are SGHAT and FQNNGV. The trim removed 5 bases at V and 3 bases at J, leaving 6 bases unmatched. This CDR3 spans 14 amino acids. Here the CDR3 reads CASSLGRASYEQYF. CDR3 nucleotides: TGTGCCAGCAGCCTCGGGAGGGCCAGCTACGAGCAGTACTTC.

Only a few counts were recorded for this clonotype. The V gene is TRBV10-2, the J gene TRBJ2-7; TRBD2 matches at 10 bases. The V segment lost 9 bases and the J segment 3 bases; nucleotides outside the gene matches: 5. Germline loops: CDR1 WSHSY, CDR2 SAAADI. This CDR3 is built from 13 residues. For the CDR3, the DNA is TGCGCCAGTGGTCCTAGCGGGAGCTACGAGCAGTACTTC. Amino acid sequence: CASGPSGSYEQYF.

Ten or more counts support this clonotype. The chain links TRBV12-5 to TRBJ2-5; 10 positions match TRBD2. This CDR3 has 20 amino acids. With 6 bases clipped from V and 5 bases from J, the junction kept 24 bases outside the gene matches. Germline values: CDR1 LGHNT, CDR2 FRNRAP. The CDR3 here is CASGPLKTSGPMDARETQYF. As DNA, the CDR3 is TGTGCTAGTGGCCCGCTTAAGACTAGCGGGCCGATGGATGCCCGGGAGACCCAGTACTTC.

This clonotype was detected ten times or more. This sequence joins TRBV14 and TRBJ2-2, with 11 nucleotides matching TRBD2. The CDR3 is 16 amino acids. Germline V lookup: CDR1 SGHDN, CDR2 FVKESK. J lost 2 bases, V lost 5 bases, and 4 bases had no gene match. CDR3 loop: CASSARLAGNTGELFF. The CDR3 DNA reads as TGTGCCAGCAGCGCCCGACTAGCGGGAAACACCGGGGAGCTGTTTTTT.

This clonotype was seen many times. This chain joins TRBV2 and TRBJ2-7, with 11 bases lining up with TRBD2. Looked up from germline, CDR1 is SNHLY and CDR2 is FYNNEI. The CDR3 consists of 14 residues. Unmatched junction bases numbered 4, after V lost 4 bases and J lost 5 bases. The CDR3 DNA reads TGTGCCAGCAGTGGACTAGCGGGAACCCACGAGCAGTACTTC. Its protein product is CASSGLAGTHEQYF. The whole variable domain, remainder taken from reference TRBV2 and TRBJ2-7, is EPEVTQTPSHQVTQMGQEVILRCVPISNHLYFYWYRQILGQKVEFLVSFYNNEISEKSEIFDDQFSVERPDGSNFTLKIRSTKLEDSAMYFCASSGLAGTHEQYFGPGTRLTVT.

This clonotype was recorded many times. The chain links TRBV30 to TRBJ1-1, with unresolved D. CDR3 length: 13 residues. CDR1 and CDR2 (germline): GTSNPN, SVGIG (reference sequence). V gave up 4 bases and J gave up 2 bases, with 11 bases separating them. CDR3 bases: TGTGCCTGGAACCGGGAGTTCAACACTGAAGCTTTCTTT. This encodes CAWNREFNTEAFF.

V is TRBV7-9 and J is TRBJ2-7; 12 bases agree with TRBD1. The V gene end was trimmed by 5 bases and the J gene end by 4 bases; junction bases not matched to a gene: 9. This CDR3 is built from 16 residues. In germline, CDR1 is SEHNR, CDR2 FQNEAQ (reference sequence). CDR3 sequence (DNA): TGTGCCAGCAGCGGTGACCGGGACAGGGGGCCGTACGAGCAGTACTTC. Protein: CASSGDRDRGPYEQYF.